These 14 T cell receptor beta chains were sequenced from one sample in a study of CD8+ T cells in alopecia areata. Extracted from the samples, RNA was reverse transcribed into cDNA to serve as the sequencing template. Data came from immunoSEQ multiplex PCR; TCRdb stores just in-frame clones and leaves some out. This sample carries about 150,000 clones, around 50% of them seen once, and the ten largest clones take 15% to 20%. The source was CD8+ T cells sorted from blood, collected at week 0. Source of these receptors: a human donor with alopecia areata.

This clone was counted between two and nine times. The chain joins TRBV18 to TRBJ2-1; the D call may be TRBD1 or TRBD2 (5 bases each). CDR1 and CDR2 (germline): KGHSH, LQKENI. V was clipped by 1 base and J by 8 bases, with 21 bases between them. CDR3 length equals 17 residues. CDR3 in amino acids: CASSPRTGTEGWDEQFF. The CDR3 DNA sequence: TGTGCCAGCTCACCACGAACCGGGACCGAGGGTTGGGATGAGCAGTTCTTC. Full variable domain (missing parts from reference TRBV18 and TRBJ2-1): NAGVMQNPRHLVRRRGQEARLRCSPMKGHSHVYWYRQLPEEGLKFMVYLQKENIIDESGMPKERFSAEFPKEGPSILRIQQVVRGDSAAYFCASSPRTGTEGWDEQFFGPGTRLTVL.

CDR3 nucleotide sequence: TGTGCCAGCAGCGTATTCACAGGATACAATGAGCAGTTCTTC. It is translated as CASSVFTGYNEQFF. V and J are TRBV9 and TRBJ2-1; the D gene is possibly TRBD1 (5 bases). This CDR3 has 14 residues. Germline loops: CDR1 SGDLS, CDR2 YYNGEE. V shed 1 base and J shed 4 bases, with 9 bases lying between them.

V gene TRBV9 combines with J gene TRBJ2-5, with D maybe TRBD1 (6 bases). Germline V gives CDR1 SGDLS, CDR2 YYNGEE. This CDR3 spans 15 amino acids. The V gene lost 3 bases and the J gene lost 1 base, with 13 bases spanning the gap. The CDR3 DNA sequence: TGTGCCAGCAGCGACCCAAGAGGGGGCCAAGAGACCCAGTACTTC. This codes for CASSDPRGGQETQYF.

The chain uses TRBV10-1 and TRBJ2-3, with D possibly being TRBD2 (6 bases). The ends were cut back, 5 bases at V and 4 bases at J, with 13 bases in the middle. The length of the CDR3 is 14 residues. Germline V gene sequence: CDR1 WNHNN, CDR2 SYGVQD (reference sequence). In DNA, the CDR3 is TGCGCCAGCAGTCTTGGAGGGATTGCAGATACGCAGTATTTT. Its protein is CASSLGGIADTQYF.

The chain uses TRBV30 and TRBJ1-2; the match to TRBD1 covers 8 bases. Germline V gene data show CDR1 as GTSNPN and CDR2 as SVGIG (reference sequence). Germline trimming cut 1 base from V and 1 base from J; bases unmatched to any gene: 2. The CDR3 sequence is 14 residues long. The CDR3: CAWSATGGNYGYTF. The CDR3 DNA sequence: TGTGCCTGGAGTGCCACAGGGGGTAACTATGGCTACACCTTC.

The rearrangement joins TRBV13 to TRBJ2-1; possible D gene TRBD2, 5 bases. The germline V gene encodes CDR1 PRHDT and CDR2 FYEKMQ (reference sequence). V dropped 3 bases and J dropped 5 bases, with 5 bases sitting between them. CDR3 length: 12 amino acids. As DNA, the CDR3 is TGTGCCAGCAGCTTGACTAACAATGAGCAGTTCTTC. Translated: CASSLTNNEQFF.

This clone was seen more than once but under ten times. The rearrangement joins TRBV15 to TRBJ1-1; D ambiguous. Germline assignment: CDR1 LNHNV and CDR2 YYDKDF (reference sequence). CDR3 length: 14 amino acids. V gave up 3 bases and J gave up 7 bases, with 15 bases separating them. CDR3: CATSSEIGYDEAFF. The CDR3 nucleotides are TGTGCCACCAGCAGTGAAATCGGGTACGATGAAGCTTTCTTT.

The rearrangement uses TRBV9 and TRBJ2-2; TRBD1 matches 8 bases. V shed 0 bases, J shed 3 bases, and the junction held 1 base outside the gene matches. CDR1 is SGDLS and CDR2 is YYNGEE in the germline V gene. The CDR3 totals 15 residues. As DNA, the CDR3 is TGTGCCAGCAGCGTAGAACAGGGGGACACCGGGGAGCTGTTTTTT. Its translation: CASSVEQGDTGELFF.

The chain has TRBV13 and TRBJ1-2, with 9 bases that match TRBD1. V shed 4 bases and J 3 bases; nucleotides not matched to a gene: 9. The CDR3 totals 16 residues. The V gene's germline CDR1 is PRHDT and CDR2 FYEKMQ (reference sequence). Here the CDR3 DNA reads TGTGCCAGCAGCTCGACCCGGGACAGGGTGGACTATGGCTACACCTTC. Its protein product is CASSSTRDRVDYGYTF.

This clone was counted at least ten times. At one end, the junction sequence differs from germline, possibly due to a read error. The sample holds other DNA sequences that translate to the same CDR3. This chain uses TRBV5-6 with TRBJ1-5; 8 nucleotides match TRBD1. The CDR3 is 16 residues long. CDR1 SGHDT and CDR2 YYEEEE come from the germline V gene. The CDR3 region is CASSLGAGGGNQPQHF. In DNA form, the CDR3 reads TGTGCCAGCAGCTTGGGGGCAGGGGGCGGCAACCAGCCCCAGCATTTT.

The chain combines TRBV10-3 with TRBJ2-2; D is uncertain. The V gene lost 10 bases and the J gene lost 1 base, with 4 bases spanning the gap. The length of the CDR3 is 11 residues. Germline V gene data show CDR1 as ENHRY and CDR2 as SYGVKD. CDR3 DNA: TGTGCCAGCCGGAACACCGGGGAGCTGTTTTTT. Protein: CASRNTGELFF.

V usage is TRBV5-1 and J usage is TRBJ1-1; D uncertain. CDR1 and CDR2 from the germline V gene are SGHRS and YFSETQ. Trimming cost V 0 bases and J 5 bases, with 17 bases left between them. This CDR3 spans 16 amino acids. The CDR3 DNA is TGCGCCAGCAGCTTGGTAAATGGGGAATTAGGAACTGAAGCTTTCTTT. Translating it yields CASSLVNGELGTEAFF.

In its sample, this clone was seen a few times. The rearrangement uses TRBV29-1 and TRBJ2-1; 9 nucleotides line up with TRBD2. The CDR3 covers 13 residues. V dropped 4 bases and J dropped 2; count of bases not matched to a gene: 0. The V gene's germline CDR1 is SQVTM and CDR2 ANQGSEA. CDR3 region: CSVGGGAYNEQFF. CDR3 sequence (DNA): TGCAGCGTTGGCGGGGGGGCCTACAATGAGCAGTTCTTC.

This clone was picked up a small number of times. CDR3 sequence: CSVEGSTGTSGGPGTYNEQFF. The CDR3 DNA sequence: TGCAGCGTTGAAGGTTCGACAGGGACTAGCGGGGGGCCAGGCACCTACAATGAGCAGTTCTTC. The chain uses TRBV29-1 and TRBJ2-1; TRBD2 agrees at 15 bases. Germline V gene lookup returns CDR1 SQVTM and CDR2 ANQGSEA. The V and J ends lost 1 base and 2 bases, in that order; junction bases with no gene match: 15. The CDR3 is 21 residues long.